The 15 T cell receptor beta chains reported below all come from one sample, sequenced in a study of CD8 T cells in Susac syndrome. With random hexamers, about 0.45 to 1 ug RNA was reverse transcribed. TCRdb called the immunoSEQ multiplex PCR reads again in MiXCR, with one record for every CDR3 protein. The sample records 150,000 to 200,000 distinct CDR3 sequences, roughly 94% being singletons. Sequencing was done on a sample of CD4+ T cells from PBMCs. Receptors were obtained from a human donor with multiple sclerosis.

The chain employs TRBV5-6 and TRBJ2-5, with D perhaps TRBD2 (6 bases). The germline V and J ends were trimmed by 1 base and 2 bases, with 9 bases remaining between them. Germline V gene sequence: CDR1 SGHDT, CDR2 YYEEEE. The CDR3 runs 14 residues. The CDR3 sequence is CASSLWEVQETQYF. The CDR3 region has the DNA TGTGCCAGCAGCTTGTGGGAGGTTCAAGAGACCCAGTACTTC.

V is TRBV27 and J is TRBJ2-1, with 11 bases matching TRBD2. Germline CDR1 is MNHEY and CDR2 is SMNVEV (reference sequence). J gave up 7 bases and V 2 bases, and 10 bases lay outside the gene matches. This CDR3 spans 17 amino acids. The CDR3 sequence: CASSLEVAGGPLNEQFF. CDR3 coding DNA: TGTGCCAGCAGTTTAGAGGTAGCGGGAGGGCCTCTGAATGAGCAGTTCTTC.

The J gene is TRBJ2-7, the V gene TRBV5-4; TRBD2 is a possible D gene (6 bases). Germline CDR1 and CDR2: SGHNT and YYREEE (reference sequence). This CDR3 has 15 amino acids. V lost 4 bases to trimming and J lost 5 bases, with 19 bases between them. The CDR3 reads CASSLRASALDEQYF. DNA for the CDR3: TGTGCCAGCAGCCTAAGGGCTAGCGCTCTCGACGAGCAGTACTTC.

CDR3 protein: CASSLGILDTQYF. For the CDR3, the DNA is TGTGCCAGCAGCTTAGGGATCCTAGATACGCAGTATTTT. The genes are TRBV7-7 and TRBJ2-3; D call uncertain. The CDR3 is 13 amino acids. Germline V gene sequence: CDR1 SSHAT, CDR2 FNYEAQ (reference sequence). Trimming cost V 1 base and J 5 bases, with 7 bases left between them.

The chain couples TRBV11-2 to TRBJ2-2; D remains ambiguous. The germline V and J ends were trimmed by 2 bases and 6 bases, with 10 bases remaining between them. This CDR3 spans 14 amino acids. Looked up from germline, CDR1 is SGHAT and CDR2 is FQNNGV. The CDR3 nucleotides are TGTGCCAGCAGCTTATCATATACGGCCGGGGAGCTGTTTTTT. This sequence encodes CASSLSYTAGELFF.

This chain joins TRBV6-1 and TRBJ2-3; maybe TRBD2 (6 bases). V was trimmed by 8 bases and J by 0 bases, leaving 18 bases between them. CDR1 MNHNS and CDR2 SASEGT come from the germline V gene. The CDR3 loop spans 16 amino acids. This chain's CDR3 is CASRRAPSTSTDTQYF. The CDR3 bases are TGTGCCAGCCGGAGGGCTCCTAGCACCAGCACAGATACGCAGTATTTT.

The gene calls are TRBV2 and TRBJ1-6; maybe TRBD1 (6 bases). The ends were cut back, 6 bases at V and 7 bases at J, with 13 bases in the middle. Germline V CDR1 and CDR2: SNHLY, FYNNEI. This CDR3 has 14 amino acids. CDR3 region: CASRRTDGNSPLHF. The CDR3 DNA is TGTGCCAGCAGGAGGACAGACGGAAATTCACCCCTCCACTTT.

CDR3 nucleotides: TGTGCCAGCTCACCACGGGAGACGGTTGAAGCTTTCTTT. Amino acid sequence: CASSPRETVEAFF. The J gene is TRBJ1-1, the V gene TRBV18; D is unclear. Between the trimmed V and J ends, which lost 1 base and 7 bases, there was a span of 10 bases. The CDR3 is 13 residues long. Looked up from germline, CDR1 is KGHSH and CDR2 is LQKENI.

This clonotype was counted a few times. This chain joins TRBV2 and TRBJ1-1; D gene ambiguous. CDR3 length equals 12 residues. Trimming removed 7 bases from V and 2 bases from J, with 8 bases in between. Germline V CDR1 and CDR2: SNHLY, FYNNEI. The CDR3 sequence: CASNRRNTEAFF. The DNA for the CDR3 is TGTGCCAGCAATAGAAGAAACACTGAAGCTTTCTTT.

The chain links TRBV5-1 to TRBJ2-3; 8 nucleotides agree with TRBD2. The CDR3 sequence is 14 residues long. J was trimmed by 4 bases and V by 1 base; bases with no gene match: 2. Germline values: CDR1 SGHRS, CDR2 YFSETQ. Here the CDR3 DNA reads TGCGCCAGCAGCTTGACGGGAGGGCCAGATACGCAGTATTTT. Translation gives CASSLTGGPDTQYF.

The CDR3 is CASSVERLTDTQYF. The CDR3 DNA follows: TGTGCCAGCAGTGTTGAGCGGCTCACAGATACGCAGTATTTT. The V call is TRBV6-4, the J call TRBJ2-3; weak D call: TRBD2 (5 bases). The CDR3 covers 14 residues. Per the germline V gene, CDR1 is MRHNA and CDR2 is SNTAGT. Trimming cost V 4 bases and J 2 bases, with 10 bases left between them.

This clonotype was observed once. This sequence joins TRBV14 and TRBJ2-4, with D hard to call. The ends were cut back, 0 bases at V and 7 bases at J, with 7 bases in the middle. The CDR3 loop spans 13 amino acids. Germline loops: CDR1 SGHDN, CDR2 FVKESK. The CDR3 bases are TGTGCCAGCAGCCAAGATCGACGGAACATTCAGTACTTC. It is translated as CASSQDRRNIQYF.

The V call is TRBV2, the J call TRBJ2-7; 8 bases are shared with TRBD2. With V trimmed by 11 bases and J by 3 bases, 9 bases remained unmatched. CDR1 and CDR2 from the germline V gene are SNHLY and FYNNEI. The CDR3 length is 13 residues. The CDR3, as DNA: TGTGCCCTCCAGGAGCGGGAGATCTACGAGCAGTACTTC. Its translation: CALQEREIYEQYF. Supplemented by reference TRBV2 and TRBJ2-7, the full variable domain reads EPEVTQTPSHQVTQMGQEVILRCVPISNHLYFYWYRQILGQKVEFLVSFYNNEISEKSEIFDDQFSVERPDGSNFTLKIRSTKLEDSAMYFCALQEREIYEQYFGPGTRLTVT.

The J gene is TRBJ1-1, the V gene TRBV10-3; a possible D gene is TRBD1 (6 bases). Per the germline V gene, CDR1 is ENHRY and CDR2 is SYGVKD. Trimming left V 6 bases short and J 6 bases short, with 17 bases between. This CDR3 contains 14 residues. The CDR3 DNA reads TGTGCCATCAGGGACGAAGGGGGGGTCGCTGAAGCTTTCTTT. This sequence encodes CAIRDEGGVAEAFF.

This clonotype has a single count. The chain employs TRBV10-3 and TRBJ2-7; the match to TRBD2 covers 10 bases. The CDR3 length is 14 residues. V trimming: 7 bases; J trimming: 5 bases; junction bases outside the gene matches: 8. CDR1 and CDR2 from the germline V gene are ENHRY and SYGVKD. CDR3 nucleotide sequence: TGTGCCATCAAAACTACTAGCGGGATCGACGAGCAGTACTTC. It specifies CAIKTTSGIDEQYF.